Listed below are T cell receptor beta chains from one sample, sequenced in a study of T cell changes during pregnancy in multiple sclerosis. Measured with immunoSEQ multiplex PCR; TCRdb has only the in-frame clones, and not every one. The sample carries 70,000 to 100,000 clones, around 93% recorded once. The sequencing used peripheral blood, collected in the first trimester of pregnancy. The receptors were sampled from a female donor with multiple sclerosis, enrolled in a pregnancy study. The CDR3 runs from the conserved cysteine through the conserved F or W. The D gene is left open where the match is weak. Part of the rows lack a size; the others show once, few, many or a class for expanded clones.

d_call: NA
j_call: TRBJ1-2
v_call: TRBV7-2
clone_size: NA
cdr3_nt: TGTGCCAGCAGCTTAGGGCCCGGGTTGGGTGGCTACACCTTC
cdr3_aa: CASSLGPGLGGYTF

d_call: NA
j_call: TRBJ2-1
v_call: TRBV29-1
clone_size: NA
cdr3_nt: TGCAGCGTTGAAGGGTTGCCGGGAGAGTCCTACAATGAGCAGTTCTTC
cdr3_aa: CSVEGLPGESYNEQFF

d_call: TRBD1
j_call: TRBJ2-1
v_call: TRBV10-2
clone_size: NA
cdr3_nt: TGCGCCAGCAGTTCCTTAAGGGGGCCCAGCTCCTACAATGAGCAGTTCTTC
cdr3_aa: CASSSLRGPSSYNEQFF

d_call: TRBD2
j_call: TRBJ2-7
v_call: TRBV2
clone_size: NA
cdr3_nt: TGTGCCAGCATCGGGGGGGGCTACGAGCAGTACTTC
cdr3_aa: CASIGGGYEQYF

d_call: NA
j_call: TRBJ1-4
v_call: TRBV5-1
clone_size: NA
cdr3_nt: TGCGCCAGCACCTCAGGAAAAGCAACTAATGAAAAACTGTTTTTT
cdr3_aa: CASTSGKATNEKLFF

d_call: TRBD1
j_call: TRBJ1-2
v_call: TRBV7-2
clone_size: NA
cdr3_nt: TGTGCCAGCAGCTTAACCAGGGGGCGGGGGCACTCTTTC
cdr3_aa: CASSLTRGRGHSF

d_call: NA
j_call: TRBJ2-6
v_call: TRBV4-1
clone_size: NA
cdr3_nt: TGCGCCAGCAGCCAAGACGGCTCTGGGGCCAACGTCCTGACTTTC
cdr3_aa: CASSQDGSGANVLTF

d_call: TRBD1
j_call: TRBJ2-2
v_call: TRBV29-1
clone_size: NA
cdr3_nt: TGCAGCGCTGCCCCACAGGGGGGCGGGGAGCTGTTTTTT
cdr3_aa: CSAAPQGGGELFF

d_call: NA
j_call: TRBJ1-2
v_call: TRBV7-3
clone_size: NA
cdr3_nt: TGTGCCAGCAGCTTAGAGGGTACGACGGGAAACTATGGCTACACCTTC
cdr3_aa: CASSLEGTTGNYGYTF

d_call: NA
j_call: TRBJ1-1
v_call: TRBV6-5
clone_size: NA
cdr3_nt: TGTGCCAGCAGCCGACAGCCGCAGGGCACTGAAGCTTTCTTT
cdr3_aa: CASSRQPQGTEAFF

d_call: TRBD1
j_call: TRBJ2-1
v_call: TRBV4-2
clone_size: NA
cdr3_nt: TGTGCCAGCAGCCAGGACAGGGAACGAAGCTCCTACAATGAGCAGTTCTTC
cdr3_aa: CASSQDRERSSYNEQFF

d_call: NA
j_call: TRBJ2-1
v_call: TRBV27
clone_size: once
cdr3_nt: TGTGCCAGCAGTTTAGGGAGCTACAATGAGCAGTTCTTC
cdr3_aa: CASSLGSYNEQFF

d_call: TRBD1
j_call: TRBJ1-3
v_call: TRBV7-2
clone_size: NA
cdr3_nt: TGTGCCAGCAGCCTCGCAGGGGGCCTCTCTGGAAACACCATATATTTT
cdr3_aa: CASSLAGGLSGNTIYF

d_call: NA
j_call: TRBJ2-7
v_call: TRBV27
clone_size: NA
cdr3_nt: TGTGCCAGCAGGGGAGAACAGGGATTAGGGGAGCAGTACTTC
cdr3_aa: CASRGEQGLGEQYF

d_call: NA
j_call: TRBJ1-1
v_call: TRBV2
clone_size: NA
cdr3_nt: TGTGCCAGCAGTGAGGGGACTGGGAACACTGAAGCTTTCTTT
cdr3_aa: CASSEGTGNTEAFF

d_call: NA
j_call: TRBJ2-7
v_call: TRBV6-1
clone_size: NA
cdr3_nt: TGTGCCAGCAGTGAAGCGCTTCGGGAGCGTTACGAGCAGTACTTC
cdr3_aa: CASSEALRERYEQYF

d_call: NA
j_call: TRBJ1-1
v_call: TRBV6-6
clone_size: NA
cdr3_nt: TGTGCCAGCAGTTACCCCGGGGGGAGGGGAACTGAAGCTTTCTTT
cdr3_aa: CASSYPGGRGTEAFF